This passage covers 3 T cell receptor beta chains from one sample sequenced in a study of STAT5B mutations in CD4+ large granular lymphocyte leukemia. Repertoires were generated with immunoSEQ multiplex PCR, while TCRdb's copy carries only in-frame clones and drops some. The data contain some 34,000 clones, around 76% of them singletons. The sequenced sample consisted of CD4+ T cells from blood buffy coats. The receptors derive from a human donor in good health.

This chain links TRBV4-3 with TRBJ2-3; possibly TRBD2 for D (5 bases). The CDR3 sequence is 16 residues long. CDR1 is LGHNA, CDR2 YSLEER, per germline. V lost 0 bases, J lost 3 bases, and 13 bases lay in between. This CDR3 is CASSQEFRGSTDTQYF. Written as DNA, the CDR3 is TGCGCCAGCAGCCAAGAATTCCGGGGTAGTACAGATACGCAGTATTTT.

The rearrangement links TRBV27 to TRBJ1-1; no definite D call. CDR1 MNHEY and CDR2 SMNVEV come from the germline V gene (reference sequence). Trimming removed 5 bases at V and 1 base at J, with 14 bases between. The CDR3 is 15 amino acids. For the CDR3, the DNA is TGTGCCAGCAGTCCCACGTGGGCCGCGAACACTGAAGCTTTCTTT. It is translated as CASSPTWAANTEAFF.

V usage is TRBV5-4 and J usage is TRBJ2-4; 8 bases are shared with TRBD1. Germline CDR1 is SGHNT and CDR2 is YYREEE (reference sequence). With 1 base clipped from V and 5 bases from J, the junction kept 5 bases outside the gene matches. The CDR3 consists of 15 residues. CDR3 loop: CASSLFSGQENIQYF. The CDR3 DNA sequence: TGTGCCAGCAGCTTGTTTTCGGGACAGGAAAACATTCAGTACTTC.